The 8 T cell receptor beta chains reported below all come from one sample, sequenced in a study of blood T cells in healthy people across ages. Through a sample-barcoded 5' primer and a J-beta primer mix, a second PCR was run for roughly 6 to 11 cycles. TCRdb redid the calling of the 5' RACE reads with MiXCR, one entry per CDR3 protein. Counted here are 800,000 or so distinct CDR3 sequences, 46% occurring once; the ten biggest clones make up roughly 20%. The sequencing sample was made of blood. Receptors were obtained from an elderly man in good health.

Only a few counts were recorded for this clonotype. The chain uses TRBV6-5 and TRBJ2-1, with D perhaps matching TRBD1 (6 bases). CDR3 length equals 15 residues. V was pared by 0 bases and J by 8 bases, with 14 bases between. Per the germline V gene, CDR1 is MNHEY and CDR2 is SVGAGI. The DNA of the CDR3 is TGTGCCAGCAGTTACTCTCTACAGGGTGGGGATGAGCAGTTCTTC. Translated, it gives CASSYSLQGGDEQFF.

The chain is built from TRBV14 and TRBJ1-2; D ambiguous. Germline CDR1 reads SGHDN; CDR2 reads FVKESK. Trimming cost V 1 base and J 4 bases, with 10 bases left between them. The CDR3 is 14 amino acids. CDR3 region: CASSQVSGLYGYTF. For the CDR3, the DNA is TGTGCCAGCAGCCAAGTCTCGGGTCTCTATGGCTACACCTTC. The entire variable domain, with the rest obtained from reference TRBV14 and TRBJ1-2, is as follows: EAGVTQFPSHSVIEKGQTVTLRCDPISGHDNLYWYRRVMGKEIKFLLHFVKESKQDESGMPNNRFLAERTGGTYSTLKVQPAELEDSGVYFCASSQVSGLYGYTFGSGTRLTVV.

The chain has TRBV12-3 or TRBV12-4 and TRBJ2-4, with D perhaps matching TRBD1 (5 bases). V shed 5 bases and J shed 6 bases, with 17 bases lying between them. The CDR3 is 15 residues long. This chain's CDR3 is CASSNTGSGGNIQYF. CDR3 nucleotides: TGTGCCAGCAGTAATACAGGATCCGGTGGAAACATTCAGTACTTC.

The V call is TRBV2, the J call TRBJ1-6, with D perhaps matching TRBD1 (5 bases). Germline V gene lookup returns CDR1 SNHLY and CDR2 FYNNEI. The length of the CDR3 is 15 residues. V dropped 4 bases and J dropped 7 bases, with 14 bases sitting between them. CDR3 DNA: TGTGCCAGCAGTGTAGGCGGGGGGTTGAATTCACCCCTCCACTTT. It encodes CASSVGGGLNSPLHF.

A remark on this clonotype: This may stem from a read error, because a much larger clone lies one nucleotide away. In this CDR3 the conserved last residue, phenylalanine or tryptophan, is missing, so a read error is likely. DNA for the CDR3: TGTGCCAGCAGACAGGGTTGGGCTAGCAATCAGCCCCAGCATTCT. Translating gives CASRQGWASNQPQHS. The chain is built from TRBV27 and TRBJ1-5; perhaps TRBD1 as D (6 bases). The germline V gene has CDR1 MNHEY and CDR2 SMNVEV (reference sequence). The CDR3 has 15 amino acids. Trimming removed 6 bases from V and 0 bases from J, with 12 bases in between.

The chain joins TRBV5-1 to TRBJ2-1; a weak D match, TRBD2 (5 bases). V shed 4 bases and J shed 4 bases, with 21 bases lying between them. CDR1 is SGHRS and CDR2 is YFSETQ in the germline V gene. The CDR3 spans 17 residues. CDR3 DNA sequence: TGCGCCAGCAGCCCCTATACTGTGCGGGTCTTTTACAATGAGCAGTTCTTC. Residues: CASSPYTVRVFYNEQFF.

The gene calls are TRBV6-5 and TRBJ2-5; TRBD2 is a possible D gene (5 bases). This CDR3 is built from 16 residues. The V end was cut by 2 bases, the J end by 0 bases, with 13 bases between. Germline V gene data show CDR1 as MNHEY and CDR2 as SVGAGI. The CDR3 region is CASSYMRVPYQETQYF. CDR3 DNA: TGTGCCAGCAGTTACATGAGGGTACCCTACCAAGAGACCCAGTACTTC.

This chain connects TRBV20-1 to TRBJ2-3; the D is unclear. Trimming removed 1 base at V and 0 bases at J, with 8 bases between. The CDR3 is made up of 14 amino acids. Germline V gene lookup returns CDR1 DFQATT and CDR2 SNEGSKA (reference sequence). CDR3: CSARGRLSTDTQYF. CDR3 in DNA: TGCAGTGCTAGAGGCCGGTTAAGCACAGATACGCAGTATTTT.